This is a list of T cell receptor beta chains from one sample in a study of blood T cell repertoires in COVID-19. Libraries were prepared by immunoSEQ multiplex PCR; TCRdb keeps only in-frame clonotypes and omits some of them. The sample lists roughly 150,000 clones; around 82% were seen once. Sequencing was done on a sample of peripheral blood. The receptors originated from a woman of 80 years or more with active or convalescent COVID-19. Both conserved end residues are part of each CDR3. D genes are given only for firm matches. Expanded clones are given a class, and other clones once, few, many or no size at all.

>TRBD2|-|TRBV6-5|TRBJ2-5
TGTGCCAGCAGAGCGGAGCGGGGGACCCAGTACTTC
CASRAERGTQYF
>-|once|TRBV6-1|TRBJ1-2
TGTGCCAGCACCACCGGTGGAGTTCACTATGGCTACACCTTC
CASTTGGVHYGYTF
>-|few|TRBV2|TRBJ2-1
TGTGCCAGCAGTGAAGAATTACAGGGCTCCTACAATGAGCAGTTCTTC
CASSEELQGSYNEQFF
>-|few|TRBV5-1|TRBJ2-5
TGCGCCAGCAGCTTGACAGGGATAGGTCAAGAGACCCAGTACTTC
CASSLTGIGQETQYF
>TRBD2|-|TRBV7-9|TRBJ2-1
TGTGCCAGCAGCCTACGACTCGCGGGGGACAATGAGCAGTTCTTC
CASSLRLAGDNEQFF
>TRBD1|-|TRBV5-4|TRBJ2-2
TGTGCCAGCAGCTCCAAGACAGGGGCTAACACCGGGGAGCTGTTTTTT
CASSSKTGANTGELFF
>-|-|TRBV28|TRBJ1-2
TGTGCCAGCAGTTTACAGGGGCAGGGCTACACCTTC
CASSLQGQGYTF
>-|-|TRBV21-1|TRBJ1-5
TGTGCCAGCAGCAAAACGCGGCGCCCAAGCAATCAGCCCCAGCATTTT
CASSKTRRPSNQPQHF
>TRBD1|few|TRBV6-5|TRBJ1-2
TGTGCCAGCAGGACAGGGGGAAACTATGGCTACACCTTC
CASRTGGNYGYTF
>TRBD1|-|TRBV7-3|TRBJ2-3
TGTGCCAGCAGCCCCGCCCGGGACAGGGGCACAGATACGCAGTATTTT
CASSPARDRGTDTQYF
>TRBD1|few|TRBV28|TRBJ1-1
TGTGCCAGCAGTCGGGACAGGAACACTGAAGCTTTCTTT
CASSRDRNTEAFF
>TRBD1|once|TRBV7-9|TRBJ2-7
TGTGCCAGCAGCCCCCCGGGACAGGGTCGGGACGAGCAGTACTTC
CASSPPGQGRDEQYF
>TRBD1|-|TRBV2|TRBJ1-5
TGTGCCAGCAGTGGGACAGGGGATCAGCCCCAGCATTTT
CASSGTGDQPQHF
>TRBD1|-|TRBV5-4|TRBJ1-1
TGTGCCAGCAGGGTGGGACAGGGGCCCTCCAATCACGCTGAAGCTTTCTTT
CASRVGQGPSNHAEAFF
>TRBD2|-|TRBV6-5|TRBJ2-7
TGTGCCAGCAGTTACTCGAGCGGGAGGGGGACATACGAGCAGTACTTC
CASSYSSGRGTYEQYF
>-|-|TRBV19|TRBJ2-7
TGTGCCAGTACCCCCGGACGGACATCTTACGAGCAGTACTTC
CASTPGRTSYEQYF
>TRBD2|-|TRBV18|TRBJ2-7
TGTGCCAGCTCGGGAGGCGGGAGGGCTGTTCCGTACGAGCAGTACTTC
CASSGGGRAVPYEQYF
>TRBD1|-|TRBV28|TRBJ2-4
TGTGCCAGCAGTTGGGGGACAGACATTCAGTACTTC
CASSWGTDIQYF
>-|-|TRBV24-1|TRBJ1-2
TGTGCCACCCAAGGGGATTATGTGGGCTACACCTTC
CATQGDYVGYTF
>-|-|TRBV2|TRBJ2-5
TGTGCCAGCAGTGCAGGGGAGGAGACCCAGTACTTC
CASSAGEETQYF
>TRBD2|once|TRBV11-3|TRBJ2-1
TGTGCCAGCAGCCGACTAGCGGAAGAGCAGTTCTTC
CASSRLAEEQFF
>TRBD2|-|TRBV30|TRBJ2-7
TGTGCCTGCATCGGCGGGAGGGCTTACGAGCAGTACTTC
CACIGGRAYEQYF
>TRBD2|-|TRBV3-1/TRBV3-2|TRBJ2-2
TGTGCCAGCAGACTAGCGGGAGTTTCGGTGTCCGGGGAGCTGTTTTTT
CASRLAGVSVSGELFF
>-|-|TRBV24-1|TRBJ1-1
TGTGCCACCAGTGACTCGAAGACGGGAAACACTGAAGCTTTCTTT
CATSDSKTGNTEAFF
>TRBD2|-|TRBV7-2|TRBJ2-1
TGTGCCAGCAGCTCGACTAGCGGGTACCCTAATGAGCAGTTCTTC
CASSSTSGYPNEQFF
>TRBD2|-|TRBV2|TRBJ2-1
TGTGCCAGCAGTGACAGCGGGGGCTCCTACAATGAGCAGTTCTTC
CASSDSGGSYNEQFF
>TRBD2|-|TRBV5-1|TRBJ2-7
TGCGCCAGCAGCCCAACTAGCGGGAGGTCCTACGAGCAGTACTTC
CASSPTSGRSYEQYF
>-|-|TRBV28|TRBJ1-5
TGTGCCAGCAGTTTCGGAGGGAATCAGCCCCAGCATTTT
CASSFGGNQPQHF
>TRBD2|-|TRBV19|TRBJ2-1
TGTGCCAGTAGTGTCGGACTAGTAATTGCGAATGAGCAGTTCTTC
CASSVGLVIANEQFF
>TRBD1|-|TRBV19|TRBJ1-1
TGTGCCAGTAGTATAGATCGGTGGGACAGGGGTGACACTGAAGCTTTCTTT
CASSIDRWDRGDTEAFF
>-|-|TRBV18|TRBJ1-4
TGTGCCAGCTCACCCACTTTTGCAGAAAAACTGTTTTTT
CASSPTFAEKLFF
>TRBD1|few|TRBV7-8|TRBJ1-1
TGTGCCAGCAGCCTCCGGGACAGGGGCGGAGGAACTGAAGCTTTCTTT
CASSLRDRGGGTEAFF
>TRBD2|-|TRBV28|TRBJ2-3
TGTGCCAGCAGTTTACTTGGAGCGGGATTCACAGATACGCAGTATTTT
CASSLLGAGFTDTQYF
>-|-|TRBV21-1|TRBJ2-7
TGTGCCAGCAGCAAAATCGTTAGGCAGGGGGCATGGTACGAGCAGTACTTC
CASSKIVRQGAWYEQYF
>-|-|TRBV13|TRBJ1-3
TGTGCCAGCAGCAGGACAGGAAACACCATATATTTT
CASSRTGNTIYF
>TRBD2|-|TRBV5-1|TRBJ2-3
TGCGCCAGCAGCTTGGACAGCGGGGGCACAGATACGCAGTATTTT
CASSLDSGGTDTQYF
>-|-|TRBV15|TRBJ2-7
TGTGCCACCCGTCCGCGGTCTGACTACGAGCAGTACTTC
CATRPRSDYEQYF
>TRBD2|-|TRBV6-5|TRBJ2-5
TGTGCCAGCAGTTCCCGGACTAGCGGGGGAGAGACCCAGTACTTC
CASSSRTSGGETQYF
>-|-|TRBV19|TRBJ1-1
TGTGCCCCCACTAAAGGGAACACTGAAGCTTTCTTT
CAPTKGNTEAFF
>-|-|TRBV21-1|TRBJ2-1
TGTGCCAGCAGCAAAGCGCTCGGGACTAGTCAAGATGAGCAGTTCTTC
CASSKALGTSQDEQFF
>TRBD1|-|TRBV5-1|TRBJ1-2
TGCGCCAGCAGTGAGACAGGGGCGGACTATGGCTACACCTTC
CASSETGADYGYTF
>TRBD2|once|TRBV5-4|TRBJ2-7
TGTGCCAGCAGCTCCGGACTAGCGGCTACCTACGAGCAGTACTTC
CASSSGLAATYEQYF
>-|few|TRBV19|TRBJ2-7
TGTGCCAGTAGTATAGTCACTAAACCGAACGAGCAGTACTTC
CASSIVTKPNEQYF
>TRBD2|-|TRBV14|TRBJ2-1
TGTGCCAGCAGCCAAACGGGACTAGCGGGAGTCCGCTACAATGAGCAGTTCTTC
CASSQTGLAGVRYNEQFF